This is a list of T cell receptor beta chains from one sample in a study of cytomegalovirus exposure and HLA in healthy donors. Profiled with immunoSEQ multiplex PCR; TCRdb holds only in-frame clones, not every one. The sample records around 190,000 clones, 65% to 85% being singletons. The sample comprised PBMCs. The receptor set was obtained from a female donor in good health and CMV-seronegative. Both conserved end residues are part of each CDR3. A D gene is named only where the DNA matches it firmly. Only part of the rows carry a size: once, few, many, or a class if the clone is expanded.

>-|-|TRBV7-9|TRBJ1-1
CASSHLSTVPLNTEAFF
TGTGCCAGCAGCCACCTTTCCACGGTGCCCTTGAACACTGAAGCTTTCTTT
>-|TRBD1|TRBV7-2|TRBJ2-1
CASKGQGGRNEQFF
TGTGCCAGCAAGGGACAGGGGGGACGGAATGAGCAGTTCTTC
>-|-|TRBV5-4|TRBJ2-7
CASRRDLSYEQYF
TGTGCCAGCAGACGGGACTTGTCCTACGAGCAGTACTTC
>-|-|TRBV6-5|TRBJ2-1
CASKGGSGPYNEQFF
TGTGCCAGCAAGGGGGGGAGCGGGCCTTACAATGAGCAGTTCTTC
>-|TRBD2|TRBV5-4|TRBJ2-7
CASSFPGLGIFEQYF
TGTGCCAGCAGCTTCCCGGGACTAGGCATTTTCGAGCAGTACTTC
>once|-|TRBV5-1|TRBJ2-2
CASSLLGTKTGELFF
TGCGCCAGCAGCTTGTTGGGCACCAAGACCGGGGAGCTGTTTTTT
>-|-|TRBV21-1|TRBJ2-1
CASSSLRQRELRGTGDEQFF
TGTGCCAGCAGCTCCCTTCGTCAGCGGGAACTACGGGGGACGGGGGATGAGCAGTTCTTC
>-|TRBD1|TRBV5-4|TRBJ1-3
CASRSGQGFTDTIYF
TGTGCCAGCAGATCCGGACAGGGTTTCACAGACACCATATATTTT
>once|TRBD1|TRBV18|TRBJ2-7
CASSSKTGYEQYF
TGTGCCAGCTCATCAAAGACAGGGTACGAGCAGTACTTC
>-|TRBD1|TRBV7-9|TRBJ2-5
CASSPGPRTGREQYF
TGTGCCAGCAGCCCCGGCCCAAGGACAGGGAGAGAGCAGTACTTC
>medium-sized|-|TRBV15|TRBJ2-2
CATSSHAGLANTGELFF
TGTGCCACCAGCAGCCATGCCGGACTGGCGAACACCGGGGAGCTGTTTTTT
>few|-|TRBV27|TRBJ2-6
CASSTFWAAGANVLTF
TGTGCCAGCTCAACCTTTTGGGCCGCTGGGGCCAACGTCCTGACTTTC
>-|TRBD1|TRBV4-2|TRBJ2-3
CASSQEGQGTDTQYF
TGTGCCAGCAGCCAAGAGGGACAGGGCACAGATACGCAGTATTTT
>-|TRBD2|TRBV5-6|TRBJ2-3
CASSFTGGSADTQYF
TGTGCCAGCAGCTTTACGGGGGGTTCGGCAGATACGCAGTATTTT
>-|TRBD1|TRBV9|TRBJ1-3
CASSGGTGVAGNTIYF
TGTGCCAGCAGCGGAGGGACAGGGGTTGCGGGAAACACCATATATTTT
>-|TRBD2|TRBV10-3|TRBJ2-1
CAISTTSGNYNEQFF
TGTGCCATCAGTACGACTAGCGGAAACTACAATGAGCAGTTCTTC
>-|-|TRBV11-2|TRBJ2-5
CASSSYGYQETQYF
TGTGCCAGCAGCTCATACGGGTATCAGGAGACCCAGTACTTC
>once|TRBD1|TRBV11-2|TRBJ2-7
CASSFRAGTGSSYEQYF
TGTGCCAGCAGCTTTAGAGCCGGGACAGGGAGCTCCTACGAGCAGTACTTC
>-|-|TRBV19|TRBJ1-2
CASSATGEGRFDGYTF
TGTGCCAGTAGTGCGACGGGGGAGGGACGCTTCGATGGCTACACCTTC
>few|TRBD1|TRBV6-1|TRBJ2-5
CASSSTGSAQETQYF
TGTGCCAGCAGCTCGACAGGGAGCGCCCAAGAGACCCAGTACTTC
>-|-|TRBV5-4|TRBJ1-2
CASSGTTGNPGYTF
TGTGCCAGCAGCGGGACTACAGGGAACCCTGGCTACACCTTC
>-|TRBD2|TRBV9|TRBJ2-1
CASSVGGGRSYNEQFF
TGTGCCAGCAGCGTAGGGGGAGGGCGTTCTTACAATGAGCAGTTCTTC
>few|TRBD2|TRBV6-5|TRBJ2-3
CASSLREMTDTQYF
TGTGCCAGCAGTTTGCGGGAGATGACAGATACGCAGTATTTT
>-|-|TRBV5-6|TRBJ1-2
CASRVEQNYGYTF
TGTGCCAGCAGAGTAGAACAGAACTATGGCTACACCTTC
>-|-|TRBV5-1|TRBJ1-6
CASSLVTGGGMGSPLHF
TGCGCCAGCAGCTTGGTAACGGGCGGAGGTATGGGTTCACCCCTCCACTTT
>-|TRBD1|TRBV5-5|TRBJ1-5
CASSLRDSQNSNQPQHF
TGTGCCAGCAGCTTGAGGGACAGCCAGAATAGCAATCAGCCCCAGCATTTT
>-|TRBD1|TRBV27|TRBJ1-1
CASRINRGRGTEAFF
TGTGCCAGCAGAATTAACAGGGGGCGGGGCACTGAAGCTTTCTTT
>-|TRBD2|TRBV9|TRBJ2-1
CASSVRGGRSSYNEQFF
TGTGCCAGCAGCGTACGTGGCGGGAGGTCAAGTTACAATGAGCAGTTCTTC
>-|TRBD2|TRBV7-2|TRBJ2-7
CASSSAASGHYEQYF
TGTGCCAGCAGCTCAGCGGCTAGCGGGCACTACGAGCAGTACTTC
>few|-|TRBV5-1|TRBJ2-3
CASGPGLAPSIQDTQYF
TGCGCCAGCGGTCCAGGGTTAGCTCCCAGCATCCAGGATACGCAGTATTTT
>-|TRBD2|TRBV9|TRBJ2-2
CASSVTLAGAPGTGELFF
TGTGCCAGCAGCGTAACCTTAGCGGGAGCCCCGGGCACCGGGGAGCTGTTTTTT
>-|TRBD2|TRBV4-2|TRBJ2-3
CASSHGLAEGFTDTQYF
TGTGCCAGCAGCCATGGTCTAGCGGAAGGCTTCACAGATACGCAGTATTTT
>-|TRBD1|TRBV18|TRBJ1-2
CASSPPWTGDYGYTF
TGTGCCAGCTCACCACCGTGGACAGGGGACTATGGCTACACCTTC
>-|TRBD1|TRBV7-2|TRBJ1-2
CASSLVGRGTGNHGYTF
TGTGCCAGCAGCTTAGTAGGTCGGGGGACAGGGAACCATGGCTACACCTTC
>-|TRBD1|TRBV5-1|TRBJ2-6
CASSPRSGQGSSGANVLTF
TGCGCCAGCAGCCCCAGGTCCGGACAGGGGTCATCTGGGGCCAACGTCCTGACTTTC
>few|-|TRBV7-7|TRBJ2-5
CASSPTGNQETQYF
TGTGCCAGCAGCCCGACAGGAAACCAAGAGACCCAGTACTTC
>-|TRBD1|TRBV9|TRBJ2-2
CASSVGSLGQGVSGELFF
TGTGCCAGCAGCGTAGGGAGCTTGGGACAGGGCGTGTCCGGGGAGCTGTTTTTT
>-|TRBD1|TRBV6-5|TRBJ1-2
CASRDRVNYGYTF
TGTGCCAGCAGGGACAGGGTGAACTATGGCTACACCTTC
>-|-|TRBV5-1|TRBJ2-1
CASSLGLWRTDNEQFF
TGCGCCAGCAGCTTGGGATTGTGGAGGACCGACAATGAGCAGTTCTTC
>few|TRBD2|TRBV5-1|TRBJ2-3
CASSLLASGTSTDTQYF
TGCGCCAGCAGCTTGCTGGCTAGCGGGACTAGCACAGATACGCAGTATTTT
>-|-|TRBV20-1|TRBJ2-7
CSASPNYEQYF
TGCAGTGCTTCCCCCAACTACGAGCAGTACTTC
>-|TRBD1|TRBV28|TRBJ2-5
CASTMGQGARETQYF
TGTGCCAGCACCATGGGACAGGGGGCGCGTGAGACCCAGTACTTC
>-|-|TRBV2|TRBJ1-5
CASSEQGMAQPQHF
TGTGCCAGCAGTGAACAGGGGATGGCTCAGCCCCAGCATTTT
>few|-|TRBV7-2|TRBJ1-3
CASSLAGGGGGNTIYF
TGTGCCAGCAGCTTAGCGGGGGGGGGTGGAGGAAACACCATATATTTT
>-|TRBD1|TRBV6-9|TRBJ2-7
CASSYDPGTGYEQYF
TGTGCCAGCAGTTACGACCCCGGGACAGGGTACGAGCAGTACTTC
>-|-|TRBV27|TRBJ2-7
CASSLREPAGSYEQYF
TGTGCCAGCAGTTTAAGGGAGCCGGCGGGATCCTACGAGCAGTACTTC
>once|-|TRBV6-5|TRBJ1-3
CASSYQGTFSGSTIYF
TGTGCCAGCAGTTACCAGGGTACCTTCTCTGGAAGCACCATATATTTT
>-|-|TRBV7-6|TRBJ2-1
CASSLRDLTYNEQFF
TGTGCCAGCAGCTTACGGGACTTAACCTACAATGAGCAGTTCTTC
>-|-|TRBV29-1|TRBJ1-2
CSVRQTGRYNYGYTF
TGCAGCGTCCGACAGACAGGCAGATACAACTATGGCTACACCTTC
>-|-|TRBV12-5|TRBJ2-7
CASGLVRGTGGVYEQYF
TGTGCTAGTGGTTTGGTACGGGGCACAGGGGGGGTCTACGAGCAGTACTTC
>-|-|TRBV2|TRBJ2-2
CASSATELPGELFF
TGTGCCAGCAGTGCGACAGAGCTACCCGGGGAGCTGTTTTTT
>-|-|TRBV2|TRBJ1-2
CASRGRVYGYTF
TGTGCCAGCAGAGGCAGGGTCTATGGCTACACCTTC
>-|TRBD1|TRBV25-1|TRBJ1-2
CASSAPGQGVSYGYTF
TGTGCCAGCAGTGCGCCGGGACAGGGAGTTAGCTATGGCTACACCTTC
>-|TRBD2|TRBV2|TRBJ2-2
CATLAGGDTGELFF
TGTGCCACTTTAGCGGGAGGGGACACCGGGGAGCTGTTTTTT
>-|TRBD2|TRBV6-4|TRBJ2-2
CASSDFGTSGSGELFF
TGTGCCAGCAGTGATTTCGGGACTAGCGGCTCCGGGGAGCTGTTTTTT
>-|TRBD1|TRBV9|TRBJ2-7
CASSAGTGNYEQYF
TGTGCCAGCAGTGCCGGGACAGGGAACTACGAGCAGTACTTC
>few|-|TRBV6-1|TRBJ2-7
CASSEADTGSDEQYF
TGTGCCAGCAGTGAAGCGGACACAGGGTCGGACGAGCAGTACTTC
>-|-|TRBV30|TRBJ1-3
CASGGPGSGNTIYF
TGTGCCTCTGGCGGGCCCGGGTCCGGAAACACCATATATTTT